This TCR beta chain was identified during a study of Ad26.COV2.S vaccination and SARS-CoV-2 variants. Profiled with immunoSEQ multiplex PCR; TCRdb holds only in-frame clones, not every one. Among 40,000 to 55,000 clones listed, about 80% were seen once. The germline V gene has CDR1 LNHDA and CDR2 SQIVND (reference sequence). The CDR3 consists of 14 residues. V was cut by 5 bases and J by 7 bases, with 17 bases left in between. This TCR came from a human donor who had recovered from COVID-19. The chain uses TRBV19 and TRBJ1-2; unclear D gene. The input for sequencing was peripheral blood, taken after recovery from COVID-19. The CDR3 sequence: CASSPPPPGAGYTF. The DNA of the CDR3 is TGTGCCAGTAGTCCCCCGCCCCCAGGAGCTGGCTACACCTTC. Using reference TRBV19 and TRBJ1-2 for the parts outside the CDR3, the full variable domain is DGGITQSPKYLFRKEGQNVTLSCEQNLNHDAMYWYRQDPGQGLRLIYYSQIVNDFQKGDIAEGYSVSREKKESFPLTVTSAQKNPTAFYLCASSPPPPGAGYTFGSGTRLTVV.